Sequencing of this T cell receptor (beta chain) was carried out in a study of blood T cell repertoires in COVID-19. Assay: immunoSEQ multiplex PCR; the TCRdb copy retains only in-frame clones and omits some. Altogether approximately 300,000 clones are present, about nine tenths being singletons, with the ten largest covering 5% to 5.5%. The receptor was derived from a man aged 60-69 years who had recovered from COVID-19. Sequences were obtained from PBMCs or T cells enriched from blood (not recorded which).

The CDR3 loop reads CASSSDAGGDLKQYF. CDR3 sequence (DNA): TGTGCCAGCAGCTCGGACGCGGGGGGCGATCTCAAGCAGTACTTC. The chain has TRBV6-5 and TRBJ2-7; 8 nucleotides agree with TRBD2. Germline V gene data show CDR1 as MNHEY and CDR2 as SVGAGI. This CDR3 has 15 residues. The V gene end was trimmed by 6 bases and the J gene end by 8 bases; junction bases not matched to a gene: 15.